There are a few counts of the clone carrying this TCR beta chain. Its matching antigen is unknown. The data originate from a study of response to subunit inactivated influenza vaccine. The study's findings and limits: The authors suggested that few new T cells are recruited per seasonal influenza vaccination.

The CDR3 extends over 13 amino acids. Trimming at V came to 6 bases and at J to 10 bases, leaving 11 bases not matched to a gene. The germline CDR1 and CDR2 sequences are DFQATT and SNEGSKA (reference sequence). TCRdb analysed the RT-PCR reads with MiXCR anew, one entry per CDR3 protein. The sample has 650,000 to 800,000 distinct CDR3 sequences; approximately 15% are singletons. The sequence was collected from a man aged 45-65 years who received an inactivated influenza vaccine. Specimen: PBMCs from blood, collected around 14 days before vaccination. This chain connects TRBV20-1 to TRBJ2-1; 8 bases are shared with TRBD2. For the CDR3, the DNA is TGCAGTGCCCAGGGACTAGAGTTCAGCGAGCAGTTCTTC. Its translation: CSAQGLEFSEQFF.